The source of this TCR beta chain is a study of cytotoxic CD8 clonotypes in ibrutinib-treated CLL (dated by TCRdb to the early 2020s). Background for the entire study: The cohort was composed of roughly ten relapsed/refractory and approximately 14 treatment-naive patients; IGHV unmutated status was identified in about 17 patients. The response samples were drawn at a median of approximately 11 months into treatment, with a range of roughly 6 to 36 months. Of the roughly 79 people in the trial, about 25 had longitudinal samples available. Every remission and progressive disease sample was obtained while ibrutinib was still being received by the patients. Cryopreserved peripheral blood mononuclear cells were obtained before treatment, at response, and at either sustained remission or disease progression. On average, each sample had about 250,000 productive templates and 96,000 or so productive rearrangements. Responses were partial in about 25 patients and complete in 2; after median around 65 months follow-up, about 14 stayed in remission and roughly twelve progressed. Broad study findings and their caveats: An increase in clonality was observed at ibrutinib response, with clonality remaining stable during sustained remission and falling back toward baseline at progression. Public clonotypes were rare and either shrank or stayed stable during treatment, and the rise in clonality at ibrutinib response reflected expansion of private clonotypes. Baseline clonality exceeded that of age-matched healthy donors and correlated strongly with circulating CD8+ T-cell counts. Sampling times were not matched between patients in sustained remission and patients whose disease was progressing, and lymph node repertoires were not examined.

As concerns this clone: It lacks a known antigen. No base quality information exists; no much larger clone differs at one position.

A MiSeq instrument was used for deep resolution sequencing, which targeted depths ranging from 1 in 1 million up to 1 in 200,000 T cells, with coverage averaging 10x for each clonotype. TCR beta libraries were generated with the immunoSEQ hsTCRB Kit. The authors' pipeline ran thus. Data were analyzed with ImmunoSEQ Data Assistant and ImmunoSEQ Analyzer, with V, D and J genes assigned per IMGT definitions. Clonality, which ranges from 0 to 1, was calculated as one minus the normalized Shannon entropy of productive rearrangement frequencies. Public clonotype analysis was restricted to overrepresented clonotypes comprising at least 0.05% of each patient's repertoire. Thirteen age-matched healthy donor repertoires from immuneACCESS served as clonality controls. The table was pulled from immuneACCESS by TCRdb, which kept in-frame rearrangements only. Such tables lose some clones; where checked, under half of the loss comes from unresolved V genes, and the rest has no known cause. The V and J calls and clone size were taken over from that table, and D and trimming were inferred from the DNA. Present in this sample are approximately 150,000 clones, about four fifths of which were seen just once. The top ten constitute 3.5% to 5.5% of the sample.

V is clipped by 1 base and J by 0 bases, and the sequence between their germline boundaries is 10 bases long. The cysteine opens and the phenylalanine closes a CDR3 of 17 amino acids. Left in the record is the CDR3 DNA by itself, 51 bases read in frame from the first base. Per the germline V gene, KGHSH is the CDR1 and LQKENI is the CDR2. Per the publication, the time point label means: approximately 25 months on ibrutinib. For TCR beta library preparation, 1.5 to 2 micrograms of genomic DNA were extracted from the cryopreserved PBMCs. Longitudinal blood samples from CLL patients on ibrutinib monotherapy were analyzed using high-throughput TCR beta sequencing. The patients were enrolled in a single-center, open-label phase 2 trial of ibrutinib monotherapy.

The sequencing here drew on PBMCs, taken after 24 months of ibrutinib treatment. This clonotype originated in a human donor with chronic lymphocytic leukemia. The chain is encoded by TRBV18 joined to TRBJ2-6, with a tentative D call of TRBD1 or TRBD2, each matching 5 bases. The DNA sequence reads TGTGCCAGCTCACCACGCCCGGGACCCTCTGGGGCCAACGTCCTGACTTTC. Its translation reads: CASSPRPGPSGANVLTF. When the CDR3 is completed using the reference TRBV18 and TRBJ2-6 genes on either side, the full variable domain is NAGVMQNPRHLVRRRGQEARLRCSPMKGHSHVYWYRQLPEEGLKFMVYLQKENIIDESGMPKERFSAEFPKEGPSILRIQQVVRGDSAAYFCASSPRPGPSGANVLTFGAGSRLTVL.